This TCR beta chain originates from a study of shared clonotypes between healthy human individuals (TCRdb year 2020). For context, the study as a whole: Two women and a few men aged 18 to 49 years were included in the cohort. For each donor, CD4 naive and CD4 memory were each given three plates, CD8 naive was given two plates, and CD8 memory was given one plate. Between about 0.8 and 9 billion PBMCs per donor were obtained by leukapheresis. To estimate repertoire size and how much clonotypes are shared between individuals, the study performed deep sequencing of blood TCR repertoires from about five healthy adults. Different laboratories and diverse techniques were used to prepare libraries and sequence TCR repertoires, to increase sequencing depth and limit assay-specific biases.

Remarks on this clone: Which antigen it targets is not known. No base-level quality is on record; no much larger clone is a single base apart.

General findings and caveats noted by the study authors: Sharing across a few donors was observed for approximately 5% of naive CD4, less than 4% of naive CD8, over 2% of memory CD4, and approximately 0.41% of memory CD8 clonotypes. Estimated clonotype richness was generally larger for naive than for memory subsets. The genetic and exposure-history diversity represented was limited by the small number of donors. Sampling was restricted to blood, and TCR repertoires in tissues likely differ from the TCR repertoires found in blood. Clonotypes shared by all four sorted-subset donors showed higher generation probabilities than non-shared clonotypes. Rarefaction of sorted-subset datasets indicated incomplete sequencing despite the large sequencing depth. Based on pairwise subsampling, the degree of clonotype sharing among donors was expected to be affected by sequencing depth.

Using the deep immunoSEQ assay, multiplex PCR amplified TCR CDR3 regions from genomic DNA. For each cell subset, the extracted genomic DNA was distributed evenly across all wells of several immunoSEQ 96-well plates, and each plate served as one replicate. For sorted subsets, around 200 ng genomic DNA, equal to tens of thousands of T cell genomes, was loaded into each replicate PCR. The purified libraries were quantified using a Qubit 3.0 fluorometer, sized with a Bioanalyzer 2100, and then quantified again using the KAPA Library Quantification kit. Every immunoSEQ 96-well plate was sequenced on a dedicated single-read 150-cycle Illumina NextSeq 550 flow cell. Concerning the study's data processing: Because only junctional sequences without quality scores were contained in the immunoSEQ output, filtering matching that applied to full-length reads could not be performed. Sequences were annotated with PyIR, a Python wrapper for IgBLAST v1.9, using IMGT germline references to assign V/J genes and CDR3. Reads were removed for weak V/J assignments (E-value above 1e-6), missing CDR3, stop codons, out-of-frame junctions, or ambiguous translated residues. V3J clonotypes were defined as sequences sharing the same inferred V gene, J gene, and CDR3 amino acid sequence. Percentage overlap between repertoires was computed as shared unique clonotypes divided by the size of the smaller repertoire. RTK rarefaction, the Chao1 estimator, and Recon v2.1 estimates of unobserved clonotypes were used to assess repertoire richness. Generation probabilities were computed with OLGA for all TCRbeta clonotypes obtained by the gDNA method from several donors. TCRdb provides this immuneACCESS table in a form limited to in-frame rearrangements. Some clones are lacking; in checked studies, under half of them reflect an unresolved V gene, and why the rest are absent is not known. V and J calls and clone size are copied from that table; D and trimming were computed from the DNA. Here the sample has hundreds of thousands of clones; 80% to 95% occur a single time. Together, the top ten hold around 24% of the sample.

For the CD8 naive samples, CD45RO-negative cells were positively selected for CCR7, yielding a CD45RA+CCR7+ population from which TemRA cells were excluded. The donors were healthy, HIV-negative adults who had no recently reported acute infections or vaccinations. All donors were Caucasian adults living in Nashville, Tennessee, USA. After blood collection by leukapheresis, PBMCs were isolated using Ficoll-Histopaque density gradient centrifugation and then cryopreserved in the vapor phase of liquid nitrogen. Analytical flow cytometry was used to check the purity and quantity of each magnetically sorted T cell population. Genomic DNA was isolated from each sorted fraction and quantified by UV absorbance on a Nanodrop 2000c. Reading from cysteine to phenylalanine, the CDR3 counts 18 amino acids. Only the CDR3 part of the read is kept: 54 bases, read in frame from the first base. Reading the germline V gene (reference sequence) gives CDR1 MNHEY and CDR2 SMNVEV. Relative to germline, V is 5 bases shorter and J is 4 bases shorter, with 27 bases between their ends.

The sequencing sample was made of naive CD8+ T cells sorted from blood. According to the study, the label for this sample's cell subset or site signals: CD45RA+CCR7+. The V gene is TRBV27 and the J gene is TRBJ2-7; a tentative D call is TRBD2 (6 bases match). This receptor was obtained from a man aged 25 to 45 in good health. This receptor has the CDR3 CASSDRPTGTPPGYEQYF. The DNA is TGTGCCAGCAGTGACCGGCCCACCGGGACTCCACCCGGTTACGAGCAGTACTTC.